The rows below give T cell receptor beta chains drawn from one sample of a study of cytomegalovirus exposure and HLA in healthy donors. Here immunoSEQ multiplex PCR was the method, and the copy in TCRdb shows in-frame clones only, minus some. The top ten hold around 2.5% of the sample, which has fewer than 200,000 clones, roughly 77% seen once. Material: PBMCs. Every receptor here comes from a woman aged 40 to 50 in good health and CMV-seropositive. CDR3s include the opening cysteine and the closing phenylalanine or tryptophan. The D gene is left open where the match is weak. The size field is filled for only some rows; it gives once, few, many or a size class.

v_call: TRBV27; clone_size: NA; j_call: TRBJ2-7; cdr3_length: 14; d_call: TRBD1; cdr3_nt: TGTGCCAGCAGTACGTACAGGGGGCGCATCGAGCAGTACTTC; cdr3_aa: CASSTYRGRIEQYF
v_call: TRBV6-1; clone_size: once; j_call: TRBJ1-4; cdr3_length: 15; d_call: TRBD1; cdr3_nt: TGTGCCAGCACGGCCGGGACAGGGGTAGGGGAAAAACTGTTTTTT; cdr3_aa: CASTAGTGVGEKLFF
v_call: TRBV6-5; clone_size: NA; j_call: TRBJ2-7; cdr3_length: 13; d_call: NA; cdr3_nt: TGTGCCAGCAGCTCCCCAGGGGCGAACGAGCAGTACTTC; cdr3_aa: CASSSPGANEQYF
v_call: TRBV5-6; clone_size: NA; j_call: TRBJ2-1; cdr3_length: 17; d_call: NA; cdr3_nt: TGTGCCAGCATCTGGAGGGCGGACGGAAACTCCTACAATGAGCAGTTCTTC; cdr3_aa: CASIWRADGNSYNEQFF
v_call: TRBV29-1; clone_size: once; j_call: TRBJ2-6; cdr3_length: 17; d_call: TRBD1; cdr3_nt: TGCAGCGTTAAGGCGGGACAGGGGGCGTCTGGGGCCAACGTCCTGACTTTC; cdr3_aa: CSVKAGQGASGANVLTF
v_call: TRBV7-2; clone_size: few; j_call: TRBJ2-3; cdr3_length: 14; d_call: NA; cdr3_nt: TGTGCCAGCAGCTCTGGACAGAGTACAGATACGCAGTATTTT; cdr3_aa: CASSSGQSTDTQYF
v_call: TRBV18; clone_size: NA; j_call: TRBJ1-2; cdr3_length: 13; d_call: NA; cdr3_nt: TGTGCCAGCTCATCCTACCAGGGTGGAGGCTACACCTTC; cdr3_aa: CASSSYQGGGYTF
v_call: TRBV11-3; clone_size: NA; j_call: TRBJ1-2; cdr3_length: 15; d_call: TRBD1; cdr3_nt: TGTGCCAGCAGCGGCCCCGGGACAGGGGTTAACGGCTACACCTTC; cdr3_aa: CASSGPGTGVNGYTF
v_call: TRBV28; clone_size: NA; j_call: TRBJ2-7; cdr3_length: 15; d_call: TRBD1; cdr3_nt: TGTGCCAGCAGCTCGCAGGGGGTCCCTACCTACGAGCAGTACTTC; cdr3_aa: CASSSQGVPTYEQYF
v_call: TRBV5-8; clone_size: NA; j_call: TRBJ2-5; cdr3_length: 15; d_call: TRBD1; cdr3_nt: TGTGCCAGCAGCCCGGGACAGGGAGGGCAAGAGACCCAGTACTTC; cdr3_aa: CASSPGQGGQETQYF
v_call: TRBV9; clone_size: NA; j_call: TRBJ2-2; cdr3_length: 14; d_call: NA; cdr3_nt: TGTGCCAGCAGCGCCGGACTTCACACCGGGGAGCTGTTTTTT; cdr3_aa: CASSAGLHTGELFF
v_call: TRBV7-9; clone_size: NA; j_call: TRBJ1-1; cdr3_length: 16; d_call: TRBD1; cdr3_nt: TGTGCCAGCAGCCCCTCCGACAGGGAGTTGAACACTGAAGCTTTCTTT; cdr3_aa: CASSPSDRELNTEAFF
v_call: TRBV30; clone_size: few; j_call: TRBJ2-4; cdr3_length: 17; d_call: NA; cdr3_nt: TGTGCCTGGAGTGTAAGATGGAGGATTGTGGCCAAAAACATTCAGTACTTC; cdr3_aa: CAWSVRWRIVAKNIQYF